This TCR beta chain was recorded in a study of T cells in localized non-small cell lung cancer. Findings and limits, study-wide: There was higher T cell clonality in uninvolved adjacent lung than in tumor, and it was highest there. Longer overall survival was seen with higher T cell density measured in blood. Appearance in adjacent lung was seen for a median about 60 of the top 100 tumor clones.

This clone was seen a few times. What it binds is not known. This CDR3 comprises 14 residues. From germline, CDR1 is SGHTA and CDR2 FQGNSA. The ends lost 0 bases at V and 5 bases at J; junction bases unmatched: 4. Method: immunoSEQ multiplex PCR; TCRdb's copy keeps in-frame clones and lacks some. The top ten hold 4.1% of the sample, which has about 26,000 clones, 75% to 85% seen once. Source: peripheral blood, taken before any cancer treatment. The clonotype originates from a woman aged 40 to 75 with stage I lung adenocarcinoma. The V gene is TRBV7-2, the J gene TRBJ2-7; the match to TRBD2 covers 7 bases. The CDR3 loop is CASSLAGGDHEQYF. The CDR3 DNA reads TGTGCCAGCAGCTTAGCGGGGGGGGACCACGAGCAGTACTTC.